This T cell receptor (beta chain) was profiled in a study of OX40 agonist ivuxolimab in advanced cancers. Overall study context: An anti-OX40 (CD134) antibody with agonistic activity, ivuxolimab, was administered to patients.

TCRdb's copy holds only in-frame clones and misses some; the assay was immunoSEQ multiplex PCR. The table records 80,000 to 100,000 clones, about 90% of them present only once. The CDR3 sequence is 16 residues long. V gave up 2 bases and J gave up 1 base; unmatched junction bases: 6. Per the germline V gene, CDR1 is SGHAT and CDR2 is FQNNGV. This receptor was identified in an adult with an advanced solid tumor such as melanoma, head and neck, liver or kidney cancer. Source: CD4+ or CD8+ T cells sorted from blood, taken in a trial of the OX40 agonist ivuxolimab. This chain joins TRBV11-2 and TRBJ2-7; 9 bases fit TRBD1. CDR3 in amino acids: CASSLHRGHNSYEQYF. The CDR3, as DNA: TGTGCCAGCAGCTTACACAGGGGGCATAATTCCTACGAGCAGTACTTC.